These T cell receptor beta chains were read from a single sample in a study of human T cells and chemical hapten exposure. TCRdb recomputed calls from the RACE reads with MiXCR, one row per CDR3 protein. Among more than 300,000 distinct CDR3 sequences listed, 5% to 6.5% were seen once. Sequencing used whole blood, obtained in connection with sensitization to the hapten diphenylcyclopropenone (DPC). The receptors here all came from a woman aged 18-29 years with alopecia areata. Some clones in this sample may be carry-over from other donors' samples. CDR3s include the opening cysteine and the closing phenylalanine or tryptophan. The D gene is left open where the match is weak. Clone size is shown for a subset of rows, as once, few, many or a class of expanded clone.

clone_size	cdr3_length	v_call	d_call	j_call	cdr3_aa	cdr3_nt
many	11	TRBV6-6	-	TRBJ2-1	CASSLALEQFF	TGTGCCAGCAGTCTAGCCCTTGAGCAGTTCTTC
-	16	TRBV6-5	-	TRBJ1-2	CASSYRHPPIEYGYTF	TGTGCCAGCAGTTACAGGCACCCACCTATAGAATATGGCTACACCTTC
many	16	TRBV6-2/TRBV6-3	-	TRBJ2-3	CASSTLLHSTTDTQYF	TGTGCCAGCAGTACCCTACTGCATAGTACCACAGATACGCAGTATTTT
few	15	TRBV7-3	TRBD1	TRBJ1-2	CASSLSPGTDYGYTF	TGTGCCAGCAGCCTGAGTCCCGGGACAGACTATGGCTACACCTTC
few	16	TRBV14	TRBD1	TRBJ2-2	CASSTFATGTAGELFF	TGTGCCAGCAGCACATTCGCGACAGGGACGGCCGGGGAGCTGTTTTTT
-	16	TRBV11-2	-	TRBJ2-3	CASSPTRTAYTDTQYF	TGTGCCAGCAGCCCCACCCGGACGGCTTACACAGATACGCAGTATTTT
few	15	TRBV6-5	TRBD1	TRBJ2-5	CASSSGTGPQETQYF	TGTGCCAGCAGCTCCGGGACAGGCCCTCAAGAGACCCAGTACTTC
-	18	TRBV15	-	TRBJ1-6	CATSRQVAGSSYNSPLHF	TGTGCCACCAGCAGACAGGTTGCCGGTAGCTCCTATAATTCACCCCTCCACTTT
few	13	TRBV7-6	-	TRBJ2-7	CASSPLVYGEQYF	TGTGCCAGCAGTCCCCTAGTCTATGGGGAGCAGTACTTC
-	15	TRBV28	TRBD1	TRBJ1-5	CASSASTGIAQPQHF	TGTGCCAGCAGTGCCTCGACAGGGATTGCTCAGCCCCAGCATTTT
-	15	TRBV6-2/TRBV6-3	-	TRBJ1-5	CASSPRLTGRQPQHF	TGTGCCAGCAGTCCCCGATTGACAGGTCGGCAGCCCCAGCATTTT
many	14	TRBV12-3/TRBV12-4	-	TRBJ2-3	CASSPAGLTDTQYF	TGTGCCAGCAGTCCGGCGGGTCTCACAGATACGCAGTATTTT
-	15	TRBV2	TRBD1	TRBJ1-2	CASSEGRGTGSGYTF	TGTGCCAGCAGTGAAGGGAGAGGGACAGGGTCTGGCTACACCTTC
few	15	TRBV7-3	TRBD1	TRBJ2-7	CASSPAGQGLGEQYF	TGTGCCAGCAGCCCCGCGGGACAGGGGCTCGGGGAGCAGTACTTC
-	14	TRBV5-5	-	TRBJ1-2	CASRSVAEDDGYTF	TGTGCCAGCAGATCTGTCGCGGAGGACGATGGCTACACCTTC
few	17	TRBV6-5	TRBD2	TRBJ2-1	CASSYGTSGGSYYEQFF	TGTGCCAGCAGTTACGGGACTAGCGGGGGGAGTTACTATGAGCAGTTCTTC
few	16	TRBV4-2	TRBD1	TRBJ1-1	CASSQGQGNTNTEAFF	TGTGCCAGCAGCCAAGGACAGGGGAATACGAACACTGAAGCTTTCTTT
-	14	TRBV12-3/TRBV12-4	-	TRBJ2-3	CATARGFSTDTQYF	TGTGCCACCGCTCGGGGCTTTAGCACAGATACGCAGTATTTT
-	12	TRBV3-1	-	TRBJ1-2	CASSRSSYGYTF	TGTGCCAGCAGCCGGTCGAGCTATGGCTACACCTTC
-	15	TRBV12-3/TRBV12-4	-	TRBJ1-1	CASSPTEGPNTEAFF	TGTGCCAGCAGCCCCACGGAGGGGCCAAACACTGAAGCTTTCTTT
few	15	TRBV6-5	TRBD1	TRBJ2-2	CASSRGDRNTGELFF	TGTGCCAGCAGCCGAGGGGACAGGAACACCGGGGAGCTGTTTTTT
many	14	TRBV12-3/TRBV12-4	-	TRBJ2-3	CASSFQGSTDTQYF	TGTGCCAGCAGTTTCCAGGGTAGCACAGATACGCAGTATTTT
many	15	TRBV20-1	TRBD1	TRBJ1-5	CSARRTGTSNQPQHF	TGCAGTGCTAGAAGGACAGGGACTAGCAATCAGCCCCAGCATTTT
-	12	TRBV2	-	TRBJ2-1	CASKGSYNEQFF	TGTGCCAGCAAGGGGTCCTACAATGAGCAGTTCTTC
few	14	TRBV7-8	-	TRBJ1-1	CASSLKVMNTEAFF	TGTGCCAGCAGCTTAAAGGTTATGAACACTGAAGCTTTCTTT
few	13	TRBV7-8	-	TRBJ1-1	CASSPPRLAEAFF	TGTGCCAGCAGCCCCCCGCGCCTGGCTGAAGCTTTCTTT
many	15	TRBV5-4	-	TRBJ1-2	CASSLGFWGDYGYTF	TGTGCCAGCAGCTTGGGGTTTTGGGGTGACTATGGCTACACCTTC
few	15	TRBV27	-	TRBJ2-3	CASSLSERVSDTQYF	TGTGCCAGCAGTCTAAGTGAGAGGGTTTCAGATACGCAGTATTTT
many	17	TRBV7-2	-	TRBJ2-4	CASSLLGPALAKNIQYF	TGTGCCAGCAGCTTATTGGGTCCGGCTCTAGCCAAAAACATTCAGTACTTC
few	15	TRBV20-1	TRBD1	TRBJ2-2	CSAPGQGADTGELFF	TGCAGTGCCCCCGGACAGGGCGCGGACACCGGGGAGCTGTTTTTT
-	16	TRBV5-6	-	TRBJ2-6	CASRTSGTSGANVLTF	TGTGCCAGCAGAACCTCAGGCACCTCTGGGGCCAACGTCCTGACTTTC
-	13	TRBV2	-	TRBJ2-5	CASIWAVQETQYF	TGTGCCAGCATTTGGGCGGTTCAAGAGACCCAGTACTTC
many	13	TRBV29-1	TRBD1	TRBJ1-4	CSVEAGGEEKLFF	TGCAGCGTTGAGGCAGGGGGAGAGGAAAAACTGTTTTTT
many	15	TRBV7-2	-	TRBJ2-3	CASSPNGQATDTQYF	TGTGCCAGCAGCCCAAACGGGCAGGCCACAGATACGCAGTATTTT
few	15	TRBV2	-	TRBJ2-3	CASSEEGGRGDTQYF	TGTGCCAGCAGTGAAGAGGGGGGGCGCGGAGATACGCAGTATTTT
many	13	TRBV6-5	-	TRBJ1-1	CASAPTWGTEAFF	TGTGCCAGCGCCCCTACTTGGGGCACTGAAGCTTTCTTT
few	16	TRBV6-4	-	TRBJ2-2	CASSDLRGGYAGELFF	TGTGCCAGCAGTGACTTGAGGGGCGGGTATGCCGGGGAGCTGTTTTTT
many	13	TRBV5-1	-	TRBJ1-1	CASSSGGDTEAFF	TGCGCCAGCAGCTCAGGAGGGGACACTGAAGCTTTCTTT
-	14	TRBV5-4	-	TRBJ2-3	CASSFWISTDTQYF	TGTGCCAGCAGCTTTTGGATTAGCACAGATACGCAGTATTTT
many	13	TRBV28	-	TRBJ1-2	CASSPSGDDGYTF	TGTGCCAGCAGCCCTTCTGGGGACGATGGCTACACCTTC
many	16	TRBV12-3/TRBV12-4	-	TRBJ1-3	CASSLVQLSSGNTIYF	TGTGCCAGCAGTTTAGTGCAGCTGAGCTCTGGAAACACCATATATTTT
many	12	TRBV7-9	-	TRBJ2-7	CASSPTVYEQYF	TGTGCCAGCAGCCCGACAGTCTACGAGCAGTACTTC
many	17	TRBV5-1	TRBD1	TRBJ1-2	CASSLSPYGQATYGYTF	TGCGCCAGCAGCTTATCCCCCTACGGACAGGCGACATATGGCTACACCTTC
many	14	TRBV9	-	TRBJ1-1	CASSEDSMNTEAFF	TGTGCCAGCAGCGAAGACAGTATGAACACTGAAGCTTTCTTT
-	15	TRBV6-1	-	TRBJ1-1	CASSEDGGQAAEAFF	TGTGCCAGCAGTGAAGACGGGGGTCAAGCCGCTGAAGCTTTCTTT
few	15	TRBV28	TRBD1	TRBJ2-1	CASSSQGSSYNEQFF	TGTGCCAGCAGTTCACAGGGGAGCTCCTACAATGAGCAGTTCTTC
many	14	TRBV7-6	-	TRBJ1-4	CASSVGQGKEKLFF	TGTGCCAGCAGCGTAGGGCAGGGGAAAGAAAAACTGTTTTTT
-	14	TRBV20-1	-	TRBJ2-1	CSAREGGGPDEQFF	TGCAGTGCTAGAGAGGGGGGGGGCCCCGATGAGCAGTTCTTC
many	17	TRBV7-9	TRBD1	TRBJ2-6	CASSPGQGAAGANVLTF	TGTGCCAGCAGCCCTGGACAGGGGGCTGCTGGGGCCAACGTCCTGACTTTC
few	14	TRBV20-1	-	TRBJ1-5	CSASSGDSDQPQHF	TGCAGTGCTTCCTCAGGGGATTCGGATCAGCCCCAGCATTTT